Here is one T cell receptor (beta chain) with its context. No antigen is known for it. Generated by immunoSEQ multiplex PCR, the TCRdb table keeps only in-frame clones and is missing some. The sample records roughly 69,000 clones, approximately 85% being singletons. The data belong to a study of OX40 agonist ivuxolimab in advanced cancers. Study as a whole: Ivuxolimab, an antibody acting as an agonist of OX40 (CD134), was used to treat patients. Patients assigned to dose escalation were diagnosed with hepatocellular carcinoma, melanoma, renal cell or head and neck cancer. Study-level points and caveats: Nonresponders included some who also had low normalized T-cell clonal expansion.

Per germline, CDR1 SGHRS and CDR2 YFSETQ. With 4 bases clipped from V and 5 bases from J, the junction kept 14 bases outside the gene matches. The CDR3 loop spans 16 amino acids. The receptor comes from an adult with an advanced solid tumor such as melanoma, head and neck, liver or kidney cancer. V is TRBV5-1 and J is TRBJ2-5, with 7 bases aligning to TRBD1. The sample was CD4+ or CD8+ T cells sorted from blood, taken in a trial of the OX40 agonist ivuxolimab. The CDR3 DNA reads TGCGCCAGCAGCCCGGGAAGGACAGGTGGTTACGAGACCCAGTACTTC. Protein product: CASSPGRTGGYETQYF.